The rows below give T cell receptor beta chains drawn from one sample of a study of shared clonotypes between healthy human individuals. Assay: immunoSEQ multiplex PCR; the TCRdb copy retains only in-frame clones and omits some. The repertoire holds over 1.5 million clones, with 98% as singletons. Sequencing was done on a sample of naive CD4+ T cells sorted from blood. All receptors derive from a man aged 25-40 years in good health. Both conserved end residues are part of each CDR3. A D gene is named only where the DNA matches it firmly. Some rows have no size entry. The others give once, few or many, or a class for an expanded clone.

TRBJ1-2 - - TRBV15 CATSRVRQGVGGYTF TGTGCCACCAGCAGAGTGCGGCAGGGAGTGGGCGGCTACACCTTC
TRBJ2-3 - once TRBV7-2 CASSLEFGTDTQYF TGTGCCAGCAGCTTAGAATTCGGCACAGATACGCAGTATTTT
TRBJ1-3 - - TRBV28 CASSFLDRSGNTIYF TGTGCCAGCAGTTTTTTAGACCGCTCTGGAAACACCATATATTTT
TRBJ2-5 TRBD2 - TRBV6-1 CASSLAVKETQYF TGTGCCAGCAGCCTAGCGGTCAAAGAGACCCAGTACTTC
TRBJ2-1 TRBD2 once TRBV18 CASSPLGGRGANEQFF TGTGCCAGCTCACCCCTTGGCGGGAGGGGGGCCAATGAGCAGTTCTTC
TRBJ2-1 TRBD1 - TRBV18 CASSPRAQGFREQFF TGTGCCAGCTCACCACGAGCACAGGGGTTTCGGGAGCAGTTCTTC
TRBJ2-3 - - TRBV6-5 CASSYQIGTDTQYF TGTGCCAGCAGTTACCAGATAGGCACAGATACGCAGTATTTT
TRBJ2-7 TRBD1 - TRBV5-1 CASSFGAGGSYEQYF TGCGCCAGCAGCTTTGGGGCAGGGGGTTCCTACGAGCAGTACTTC
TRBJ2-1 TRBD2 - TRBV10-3 CAISEPGSGIENEQFF TGTGCCATCAGTGAGCCGGGTAGCGGGATAGAAAATGAGCAGTTCTTC
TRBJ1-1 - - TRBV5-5 CASSLVQSHNTEAFF TGTGCCAGCAGCTTGGTGCAGAGTCATAACACTGAAGCTTTCTTT
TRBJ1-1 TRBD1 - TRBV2 CASRSTGQGWTEAFF TGTGCCAGCAGGTCCACCGGACAGGGTTGGACTGAAGCTTTCTTT
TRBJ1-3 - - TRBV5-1 CASSLLGADGNTIYF TGCGCCAGCAGCTTATTGGGGGCTGATGGAAACACCATATATTTT
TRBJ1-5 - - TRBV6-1 CASSATGNQPQHF TGTGCCAGCAGTGCCACGGGCAATCAGCCCCAGCATTTT
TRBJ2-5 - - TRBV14 CASSQDVRVGETQYF TGTGCCAGCAGCCAAGACGTCAGGGTAGGGGAGACCCAGTACTTC
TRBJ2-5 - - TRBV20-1 CSARPKETQYF TGCAGTGCTAGACCAAAAGAGACCCAGTACTTC
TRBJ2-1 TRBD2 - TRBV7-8 CASSFYSGIAYNEQFF TGTGCCAGCAGCTTTTATAGCGGGATCGCCTACAATGAGCAGTTCTTC
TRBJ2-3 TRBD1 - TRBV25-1 CASSQFQQGAFGTDTQYF TGTGCCAGCAGTCAATTTCAACAGGGGGCATTCGGGACAGATACGCAGTATTTT
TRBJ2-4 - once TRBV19 CASKTVHGGSKNIQYF TGTGCCAGTAAAACAGTACATGGAGGGAGCAAAAACATTCAGTACTTC
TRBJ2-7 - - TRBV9 CASSVAASQGEQYF TGTGCCAGCAGCGTAGCAGCGAGTCAGGGAGAGCAGTACTTC
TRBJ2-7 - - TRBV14 CASSQSRQVPTYEQYF TGTGCCAGCAGCCAATCGAGACAGGTTCCGACCTACGAGCAGTACTTC
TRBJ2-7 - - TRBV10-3 CAISPTSLGEQYF TGTGCCATCAGCCCGACTAGTCTCGGCGAGCAGTACTTC
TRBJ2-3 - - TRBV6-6 CASAHGTLRRTQYF TGTGCCAGCGCCCACGGGACACTACGGCGGACGCAGTATTTT
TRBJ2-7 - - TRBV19 CASSIAPGVPYEQYF TGTGCCAGTAGTATAGCTCCGGGAGTCCCCTACGAGCAGTACTTC
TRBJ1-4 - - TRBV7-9 CASSHRGANEKLFF TGTGCCAGCAGCCACCGTGGGGCGAATGAAAAACTGTTTTTT
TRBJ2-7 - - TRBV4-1 CASSQLDLPYYEQYF TGCGCCAGCAGCCAACTTGACCTTCCCTACTACGAGCAGTACTTC
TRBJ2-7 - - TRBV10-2 CASSELGGSGEQYF TGCGCCAGCAGTGAGCTTGGGGGCTCGGGGGAGCAGTACTTC
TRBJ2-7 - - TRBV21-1 CASSKAPDSYEQYF TGTGCCAGCAGCAAAGCCCCCGACAGCTACGAGCAGTACTTC
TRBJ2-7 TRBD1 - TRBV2 CASSGGQTSLRLYEQYF TGTGCCAGCAGTGGGGGACAGACCTCCCTCCGACTTTACGAGCAGTACTTC
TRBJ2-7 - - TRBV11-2 CASSSYRVPSYEQYF TGTGCCAGCAGCTCCTACAGGGTACCCTCCTACGAGCAGTACTTC
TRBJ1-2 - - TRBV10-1 CASSGYYSPNYGYTF TGCGCCAGCAGCGGTTATTACAGCCCTAACTATGGCTACACCTTC
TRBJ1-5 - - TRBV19 CASSKAFSNQPQHF TGTGCCAGTAGTAAGGCCTTTAGCAATCAGCCCCAGCATTTT
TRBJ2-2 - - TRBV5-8 CASSSRWTRELFF TGTGCCAGCAGCTCGAGGTGGACTAGGGAGCTGTTTTTT
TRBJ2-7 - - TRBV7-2 CASSLDQVPREQYF TGTGCCAGCAGCTTAGATCAGGTACCGCGCGAGCAGTACTTC
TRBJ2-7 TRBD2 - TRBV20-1 CSAREPGGQYF TGCAGTGCTAGAGAGCCGGGGGGGCAGTACTTC
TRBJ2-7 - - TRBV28 CASSSPQPAEQYF TGTGCCAGCAGTTCCCCTCAGCCTGCCGAGCAGTACTTC
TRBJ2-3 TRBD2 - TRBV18 CASSPVSGNRDTQYF TGTGCCAGCTCACCGGTTAGCGGGAATAGGGATACGCAGTATTTT
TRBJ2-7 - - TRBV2 CASSEAEGYEQYF TGTGCCAGCAGTGAAGCGGAGGGCTACGAGCAGTACTTC
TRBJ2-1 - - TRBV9 CASSVLGGNNEQFF TGTGCCAGCAGCGTATTGGGGGGAAACAATGAGCAGTTCTTC
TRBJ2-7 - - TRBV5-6 CASRLWSVGDEQYF TGTGCCAGCAGGTTGTGGTCCGTGGGGGACGAGCAGTACTTC
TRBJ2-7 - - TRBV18 CASSPRDITYEQYF TGTGCCAGCTCACCCCGGGACATTACTTACGAGCAGTACTTC
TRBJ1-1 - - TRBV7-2 CASSLGGFPEAFF TGTGCCAGCAGCTTGGGGGGGTTCCCAGAAGCTTTCTTT
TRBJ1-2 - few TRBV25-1 CASSALGGYTF TGTGCCAGCAGCGCCTTGGGTGGCTACACCTTC
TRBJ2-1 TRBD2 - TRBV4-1 CASSQDPSGRANLYNEQFF TGCGCCAGCAGCCAAGATCCCAGCGGGAGGGCTAACTTGTACAATGAGCAGTTCTTC
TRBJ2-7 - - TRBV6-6 CASSYLRDSAPEQYF TGTGCCAGCAGTTACCTAAGGGACTCTGCCCCCGAGCAGTACTTC